A selection of T cell receptor beta chains follows, all from one sample in a study of blood T cell repertoires in COVID-19. Sequencing was performed with immunoSEQ multiplex PCR; in TCRdb, only in-frame clones are kept and a portion is missing. The profile shows about 88,000 clones, approximately 92% of them singletons. The sequenced sample was peripheral blood. These receptors were obtained from a woman older than 75 with active COVID-19. The CDR3 runs from the conserved cysteine through the conserved F or W. D genes are given only for firm matches. Clone size appears in some rows only: once, few, many, or a class for an expanded clone.

V gene	J gene	D gene	clone size	CDR3 protein	CDR3 DNA
TRBV5-4	TRBJ2-2	NA	NA	CASSLFLANTGELFF	TGTGCCAGCAGCTTGTTTTTAGCGAACACCGGGGAGCTGTTTTTT
TRBV28	TRBJ1-5	TRBD1	NA	CASRLPGQGTLNQPQHF	TGTGCCAGCAGGCTGCCGGGACAGGGTACCCTGAATCAGCCCCAGCATTTT
TRBV5-4	TRBJ2-7	NA	once	CASSLWGATYEQYF	TGTGCCAGCAGCTTGTGGGGCGCCACCTACGAGCAGTACTTC
TRBV7-8	TRBJ2-3	TRBD2	NA	CASSPGTTSSTDTQYF	TGTGCCAGCAGCCCAGGGACTACCTCTAGCACAGATACGCAGTATTTT
TRBV9	TRBJ2-1	NA	NA	CASSVGSSGSYNEQFF	TGTGCCAGCAGCGTAGGTTCCTCAGGCAGTTACAATGAGCAGTTCTTC
TRBV4-2	TRBJ2-1	TRBD1	few	CASSPSLPGQGAGEQFF	TGTGCCAGCAGCCCCTCCCTACCGGGACAGGGGGCTGGTGAGCAGTTCTTC
TRBV7-2	TRBJ2-3	NA	NA	CASSSRSLVDTQYF	TGTGCCAGCAGCTCGCGGAGTCTGGTAGATACGCAGTATTTT
TRBV29-1	TRBJ1-1	TRBD1	NA	CSVAGTGGFEAFF	TGCAGCGTAGCAGGGACAGGGGGTTTTGAAGCTTTCTTT
TRBV27	TRBJ1-5	TRBD1	NA	CASRTGGNNQPQHF	TGTGCCAGCAGGACAGGGGGCAACAATCAGCCCCAGCATTTT
TRBV11-2	TRBJ2-1	TRBD2	NA	CASSPATGWREDDEQFF	TGTGCCAGCAGCCCCGCCACGGGCTGGCGGGAGGACGATGAGCAGTTCTTC
TRBV28	TRBJ1-2	NA	NA	CASSSQGTNYGYTF	TGTGCCAGCAGTTCACAGGGAACTAACTATGGCTACACCTTC
TRBV27	TRBJ2-1	NA	NA	CASSTLSRMVGQFF	TGTGCCAGCAGTACCCTCAGCAGGATGGTGGGGCAGTTCTTC
TRBV21-1	TRBJ2-3	NA	NA	CASRKGGLSSTDTQYF	TGTGCCAGCAGAAAGGGGGGGCTATCTAGCACAGATACGCAGTATTTT
TRBV28	TRBJ2-1	NA	few	CASRTSRGWNEQFF	TGTGCCAGCAGGACTAGTCGGGGGTGGAATGAGCAGTTCTTC
TRBV6-2/TRBV6-3	TRBJ2-7	TRBD1	NA	CASSSPPTGAYEQYF	TGTGCCAGCAGCTCCCCACCGACAGGGGCCTACGAGCAGTACTTC
TRBV5-1	TRBJ1-2	NA	NA	CASSLTVANYGYTF	TGCGCCAGCAGCTTGACGGTAGCTAACTATGGCTACACCTTC
TRBV3-1/TRBV3-2	TRBJ2-5	NA	NA	CASSHQAGGGETQYF	TGTGCCAGCAGCCATCAAGCGGGCGGCGGGGAGACCCAGTACTTC
TRBV6-5	TRBJ1-1	NA	NA	CASSYEGASTEAFF	TGTGCCAGCAGTTACGAAGGGGCGAGCACTGAAGCTTTCTTT
TRBV19	TRBJ1-5	TRBD1	NA	CASSATGGQGIPQHF	TGTGCCAGTAGTGCAACAGGGGGCCAGGGGATACCCCAGCATTTT
TRBV7-2	TRBJ1-3	NA	NA	CASSPMGGSGNTIYF	TGTGCCAGCAGCCCAATGGGGGGCTCTGGAAACACCATATATTTT
TRBV4-2	TRBJ2-2	NA	NA	CASTKERGGELFF	TGTGCCAGCACCAAAGAAAGGGGGGGGGAGCTGTTTTTT
TRBV9	TRBJ2-2	NA	NA	CASSPRNRGGTGELFF	TGTGCCAGCAGCCCCCGCAACAGGGGAGGTACCGGGGAGCTGTTTTTT
TRBV7-6	TRBJ2-1	NA	NA	CASSSRTAGNEQFF	TGTGCCAGCAGCTCTCGGACAGCGGGGAATGAGCAGTTCTTC
TRBV19	TRBJ2-2	NA	once	CASSVQGYTGELFF	TGTGCCAGTAGTGTACAGGGATATACCGGGGAGCTGTTTTTT
TRBV28	TRBJ2-7	TRBD1	NA	CASSDRGNYYEQYF	TGTGCCAGCAGTGACAGGGGTAATTACTACGAGCAGTACTTC
TRBV28	TRBJ2-5	TRBD2	NA	CASSPSSGRKTQYF	TGTGCCAGCAGCCCTTCTAGCGGGAGAAAGACCCAGTACTTC
TRBV6-6	TRBJ1-2	TRBD1	once	CAVDRGVYGYTF	TGTGCCGTCGACAGGGGCGTCTATGGCTACACCTTC
TRBV9	TRBJ1-2	NA	NA	CASSVGLPRYGYTF	TGTGCCAGCAGCGTAGGGCTGCCTCGCTATGGCTACACCTTC
TRBV7-9	TRBJ2-1	TRBD1	NA	CASSWDRGSYNEQFF	TGTGCCAGCAGCTGGGACAGGGGCTCCTACAATGAGCAGTTCTTC
TRBV18	TRBJ2-7	NA	NA	CASSPQGPQGGSYEQYF	TGTGCCAGCTCACCGCAAGGTCCACAGGGGGGGTCCTACGAGCAGTACTTC
TRBV28	TRBJ2-3	NA	NA	CASSPRLAQDTQYF	TGTGCCAGCAGTCCGAGGCTAGCGCAGGATACGCAGTATTTT
TRBV4-2	TRBJ2-3	TRBD1	NA	CASSQDARQGARDTQYF	TGTGCCAGCAGCCAAGATGCGAGACAGGGGGCTAGGGATACGCAGTATTTT
TRBV7-8	TRBJ2-5	TRBD2	NA	CASSLGLAGGETQYF	TGTGCCAGCAGCTTAGGGCTAGCGGGAGGAGAGACCCAGTACTTC
TRBV27	TRBJ2-3	NA	NA	CASSPTSSIDTQYF	TGTGCCAGCAGCCCCACTAGTTCTATAGATACGCAGTATTTT
TRBV5-4	TRBJ2-3	NA	NA	CASRKEGGDTQYF	TGTGCCAGCAGGAAAGAGGGAGGAGATACGCAGTATTTT
TRBV21-1	TRBJ1-1	NA	NA	CASSLRPQGCYTEAFF	TGTGCCAGCAGCCTCCGGCCGCAGGGGTGTTACACTGAAGCTTTCTTT
TRBV6-2/TRBV6-3	TRBJ2-3	TRBD2	NA	CASSLGLTSDQDTQYF	TGTGCCAGCAGTTTAGGGCTCACTAGCGATCAAGATACGCAGTATTTT
TRBV7-9	TRBJ2-7	NA	NA	CASSSNRIEMYF	TGTGCCAGCAGCTCCAACAGGATAGAGATGTACTTC
TRBV19	TRBJ2-3	NA	NA	CASSNPGTDTQYF	TGTGCCAGTAGTAATCCGGGCACAGATACGCAGTATTTT
TRBV24-1	TRBJ2-3	TRBD2	NA	CATSDILAGVTDTQYF	TGTGCCACCAGTGACATTCTAGCGGGAGTCACAGATACGCAGTATTTT
TRBV5-6	TRBJ1-5	TRBD1	NA	CASSSTGDPSNQPQHF	TGTGCCAGCAGCTCAACAGGGGACCCTAGCAATCAGCCCCAGCATTTT
TRBV7-6	TRBJ2-1	TRBD2	NA	CASSRTSGRAFMNEQFF	TGTGCCAGCAGCCGGACTAGCGGGAGGGCCTTTATGAATGAGCAGTTCTTC
TRBV28	TRBJ1-1	NA	few	CASRRRVWSTEAFF	TGTGCCAGCAGGCGCAGGGTTTGGAGCACTGAAGCTTTCTTT
TRBV5-4	TRBJ1-4	NA	NA	CASSLTTAPNEKLFF	TGTGCCAGCAGCCTTACGACAGCTCCTAATGAAAAACTGTTTTTT
TRBV29-1	TRBJ2-7	TRBD2	NA	CSVEAGGLYEQYF	TGCAGCGTTGAAGCGGGAGGGCTTTACGAGCAGTACTTC
TRBV6-2/TRBV6-3	TRBJ2-7	NA	NA	CASSFPPGLTGEQYF	TGTGCCAGCAGTTTCCCCCCGGGCCTGACGGGGGAGCAGTACTTC
TRBV27	TRBJ2-3	TRBD2	NA	CASSSLAGEGTDTQYF	TGTGCCAGCAGTTCACTAGCGGGAGAAGGCACAGATACGCAGTATTTT